This T cell receptor (beta chain) came from a study of blood T cell repertoires in COVID-19. V lost 4 bases, J lost 8 bases, and 15 bases lay in between. The CDR3 loop spans 13 amino acids. Looked up from germline, CDR1 is SGDLS and CDR2 is YYNGEE. Generated by immunoSEQ multiplex PCR, the TCRdb table keeps only in-frame clones and is missing some. The sample holds about 120,000 clones, 75% to 85% seen once. The clonotype originates from a man in his forties with active or convalescent COVID-19. The chain employs TRBV9 and TRBJ1-1, with D perhaps matching TRBD1 (5 bases). Sequencing was carried out using peripheral blood. The CDR3 bases are TGTGCCAGCAGCCTGGGGGGGTCGGAAGAAGCTTTCTTT. It encodes CASSLGGSEEAFF.